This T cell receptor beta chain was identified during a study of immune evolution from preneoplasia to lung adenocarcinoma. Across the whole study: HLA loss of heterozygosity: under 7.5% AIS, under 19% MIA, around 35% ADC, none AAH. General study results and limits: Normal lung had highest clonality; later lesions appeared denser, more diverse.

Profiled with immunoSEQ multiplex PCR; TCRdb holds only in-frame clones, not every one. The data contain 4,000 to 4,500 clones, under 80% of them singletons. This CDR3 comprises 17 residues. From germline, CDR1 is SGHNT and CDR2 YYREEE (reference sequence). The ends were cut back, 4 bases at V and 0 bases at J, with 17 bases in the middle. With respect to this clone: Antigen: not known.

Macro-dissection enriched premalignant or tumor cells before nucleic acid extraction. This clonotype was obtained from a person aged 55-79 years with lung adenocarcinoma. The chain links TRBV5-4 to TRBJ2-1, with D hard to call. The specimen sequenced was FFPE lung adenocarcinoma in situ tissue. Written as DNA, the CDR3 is TGTGCCAGCAGCGGGCTCCCGTTTGAGAGCTCCTACAATGAGCAGTTCTTC. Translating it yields CASSGLPFESSYNEQFF.